This T cell receptor beta chain was sequenced during a study of blood T cell repertoires in COVID-19. The CDR3 spans 13 residues. The junction had 2 bases not matched to a gene; V was cut back by 7 bases and J by 2 bases. Germline V CDR1 and CDR2: MDHEN, SYDVKM. This table comes from immunoSEQ multiplex PCR, and its TCRdb copy is limited to in-frame clones, with some not included. This sample has approximately 100,000 clones, with around four fifths found just once. This sequence originates from a man between 60 and 75 years old with acute or convalescent COVID-19. Material: peripheral blood. The chain recombines TRBV28 with TRBJ1-3, with TRBD1 matching over 7 bases. CDR3 sequence: CASTGTAGNTIYF. The DNA for the CDR3 is TGTGCCAGCACCGGGACAGCTGGAAACACCATATATTTT.